This T cell receptor (beta chain) was identified in a study of blood T cell repertoires in COVID-19. Across the study: Both acute and convalescent COVID-19 samples were obtained from the United States, Italy and Spain. Sample material is recorded as cDNA or gDNA derived from T cells, B-cell-depleted T cells, or PBMCs.

Authors' processing steps: The assay estimated nucleated cells by amplifying reference gene primers. The data were produced by immunoSEQ multiplex PCR, yet TCRdb's version contains in-frame clones alone and is incomplete. V, J and clone size derive from that table, while D and trimming were established from the DNA sequence. The data show about 120,000 clones, 85% seen once. The origin of this receptor is a man in his forties with acute or convalescent COVID-19. The source material was peripheral blood.

CDR3 sequence reads: CASSLAGTGLSYEQYF. The DNA for the CDR3 is TGTGCCAGCAGCTTAGCCGGGACAGGGCTCTCCTACGAGCAGTACTTC. This rearrangement joins TRBV7-2 to TRBJ2-7, with TRBD1 matching 9 bases. Germline V gene data show CDR1 as SGHTA and CDR2 as FQGNSA. This CDR3 contains 16 residues. The junction had 3 bases not matched to a gene; V was cut back by 0 bases and J by 0 bases.